The 18 T cell receptor beta chains reported below all come from one sample, sequenced in a study of cytomegalovirus exposure and HLA in healthy donors. PCR was performed using 60 Vbeta and 13 Jbeta primers. Profiled with immunoSEQ multiplex PCR; TCRdb holds only in-frame clones, not every one. The repertoire has about 200,000 clones, about 85% of them found once; the top ten carry approximately 0.4%. Sequencing was done on a sample of PBMCs. These receptor sequences come from a male donor in good health and CMV-seropositive.

The chain has TRBV7-9 and TRBJ1-1; TRBD1 matches 10 bases. This CDR3 has 19 amino acids. Looked up from germline, CDR1 is SEHNR and CDR2 is FQNEAQ (reference sequence). V lost 5 bases to trimming and J lost 1 base; unmatched junction nucleotides: 16. The CDR3 sequence: CASSPSLGQGNGGNTEAFF. The CDR3 coding sequence is TGTGCCAGCAGCCCTTCCCTGGGACAGGGGAATGGTGGGAACACTGAAGCTTTCTTT.

The rearrangement links TRBV18 to TRBJ2-1; D is undetermined. The V gene lost 0 bases and the J gene lost 0 bases, with 6 bases spanning the gap. CDR1 KGHSH and CDR2 LQKENI come from the germline V gene. The CDR3 sequence is 15 residues long. CDR3 coding DNA: TGTGCCAGCTCACCACCACAGAACTCCTACAATGAGCAGTTCTTC. Translated: CASSPPQNSYNEQFF.

This chain joins TRBV5-4 and TRBJ1-2; D is possibly TRBD1 (5 bases). Deletions cut 6 bases from V and 4 bases from J, with 19 bases between. This CDR3 contains 15 residues. The germline V gene has CDR1 SGHNT and CDR2 YYREEE (reference sequence). The CDR3 DNA is TGTGCCAGCACCCGAGGGAGGGACCCAGGCTATGGCTACACCTTC. This translates into CASTRGRDPGYGYTF.

Comments on this clone: Other DNA sequences in this specimen translate into the identical CDR3. V gene TRBV9 combines with J gene TRBJ2-2; 7 nucleotides agree with TRBD2. Germline V lookup: CDR1 SGDLS, CDR2 YYNGEE. The CDR3 length is 15 residues. Trimming cost V 8 bases and J 4 bases; bases outside gene matches: 11. CDR3: CASRLGRGGTGELFF. In DNA form, the CDR3 reads TGTGCCAGTCGACTAGGGAGGGGAGGCACCGGGGAGCTGTTTTTT.

This clone was detected only a few times. The chain joins TRBV12-5 to TRBJ1-3; TRBD1 matches at 7 bases. The CDR3 loop spans 13 amino acids. The ends lost 4 bases at V and 7 bases at J; junction bases unmatched: 4. The germline V gene encodes CDR1 LGHNT and CDR2 FRNRAP. CDR3 protein: CASGSTQGNTIYF. The CDR3 DNA follows: TGTGCTAGTGGTTCGACACAGGGGAACACCATATATTTT.

This clone was found once. The rearrangement uses TRBV6-4 and TRBJ1-2; D unresolved. This CDR3 region has 15 residues. CDR1 MRHNA and CDR2 SNTAGT come from the germline V gene. V lost 0 bases and J lost 4, with 12 bases in between. This CDR3 reads CASSDSGAGPYGYTF. CDR3 DNA sequence: TGTGCCAGCAGTGACTCCGGAGCGGGTCCCTATGGCTACACCTTC.

The chain is built from TRBV15 and TRBJ1-5; 7 nucleotides agree with TRBD1. Germline assignment: CDR1 LNHNV and CDR2 YYDKDF (reference sequence). V lost 5 bases to trimming and J lost 2 bases; unmatched junction nucleotides: 3. The length of the CDR3 is 14 residues. CDR3: CATSRGGGNQPQHF. The DNA for the CDR3 is TGTGCCACCAGCCGAGGGGGCGGCAATCAGCCCCAGCATTTT. Based on the CDR3 plus reference TRBV15 and TRBJ1-5, the full variable domain is DAMVIQNPRYQVTQFGKPVTLSCSQTLNHNVMYWYQQKSSQAPKLLFHYYDKDFNNEADTPDNFQSRRPNTSFCFLDIRSPGLGDTAMYLCATSRGGGNQPQHFGDGTRLSIL.

The chain carries TRBV6-5 and TRBJ1-2, with 7 bases that match TRBD1. Trimming removed 5 bases from V and 8 bases from J; junction bases left unmatched: 11. The CDR3 covers 14 residues. In germline, CDR1 is MNHEY, CDR2 SVGAGI. The CDR3 coding sequence is TGTGCCAGCAGTAAACCATCCCAGGGGGGAGGCTACACCTTC. As protein: CASSKPSQGGGYTF.

This sequence joins TRBV7-2 and TRBJ2-1, with 10 bases that match TRBD1. The CDR3 consists of 15 residues. The V and J ends lost 2 bases and 8 bases, in that order; junction bases with no gene match: 6. The germline V gene encodes CDR1 SGHTA and CDR2 FQGNSA. CDR3 protein: CASSLRGTGADEQFF. Here the CDR3 DNA reads TGTGCCAGCAGCTTAAGGGGGACAGGGGCTGATGAGCAGTTCTTC.

This rearrangement joins TRBV14 to TRBJ1-4, with a possible D match to TRBD1 (6 bases). V was clipped by 1 base and J by 3 bases, with 9 bases between them. CDR1 and CDR2 (germline): SGHDN, FVKESK. The CDR3 has 15 amino acids. CDR3 in DNA: TGTGCCAGCAGCCAAGTCAGGGGTCCTAATGAAAAACTGTTTTTT. Translated, it gives CASSQVRGPNEKLFF.

The chain recombines TRBV7-3 with TRBJ2-5; 14 bases are a match to TRBD2. The CDR3 runs to 15 residues. Germline V gives CDR1 SGHTA, CDR2 FQGTGA. The V segment lost 5 bases and the J segment 3 bases; nucleotides outside the gene matches: 2. CDR3 coding DNA: TGTGCCAGCAGCCCGGGACTAGCGGGGGAAGAGACCCAGTACTTC. Translating it yields CASSPGLAGEETQYF. Using reference TRBV7-3 and TRBJ2-5 for the parts outside the CDR3, the full variable domain is GAGVSQTPSNKVTEKGKYVELRCDPISGHTALYWYRQSLGQGPEFLIYFQGTGAADDSGLPNDRFFAVRPEGSVSTLKIQRTERGDSAVYLCASSPGLAGEETQYFGPGTRLLVL.

V gene TRBV7-9 combines with J gene TRBJ2-7; D possibly corresponds to TRBD1 (6 bases). Germline CDR1 is SEHNR and CDR2 is FQNEAQ (reference sequence). The germline V and J ends were trimmed by 4 bases and 6 bases, with 10 bases remaining between them. There are 12 residues in the CDR3. The CDR3 loop reads CASSSGQPEQYF. The CDR3 DNA sequence: TGTGCCAGCAGCTCCGGACAGCCCGAGCAGTACTTC.

A few counts support this clone. The J gene is TRBJ2-3, the V gene TRBV13; D not certain. Germline lookup yields CDR1 PRHDT and CDR2 FYEKMQ (reference sequence). V lost 7 bases, J lost 2 bases, and 7 bases lay in between. The CDR3 loop spans 12 amino acids. This CDR3 is CASTLVTDTQYF. In nucleotides, the CDR3 is TGTGCCAGCACGCTAGTCACAGATACGCAGTATTTT.

This clone was seen just once. The V and J genes are TRBV7-2 and TRBJ1-5; 7 nucleotides agree with TRBD1. CDR1 and CDR2 (germline): SGHTA, FQGNSA. This CDR3 has 12 residues. The V segment lost 4 bases and the J segment 7 bases; nucleotides outside the gene matches: 1. CDR3 in amino acids: CASSWGQQPQHF. The DNA for the CDR3 is TGTGCCAGCAGCTGGGGACAGCAGCCCCAGCATTTT.

This chain joins TRBV29-1 and TRBJ2-5, with D possibly being TRBD1 (6 bases). V lost 6 bases to trimming and J lost 2 bases, with 13 bases between them. CDR1 is SQVTM, CDR2 ANQGSEA, per germline. The CDR3 is 13 amino acids. CDR3: CSVGVGQQETQYF. For the CDR3, the DNA is TGCAGCGTCGGAGTAGGACAGCAAGAGACCCAGTACTTC.

V is TRBV27 and J is TRBJ2-7; TRBD2 matches at 9 bases. With 3 bases clipped from V and 7 bases from J, the junction kept 13 bases outside the gene matches. The CDR3 runs to 16 residues. CDR1 and CDR2 from the germline V gene are MNHEY and SMNVEV (reference sequence). CDR3 nucleotide sequence: TGTGCCAGCAGTTTGGTTTCTAGCGGGGTATCGGGGGAGCAGTACTTC. It yields the protein CASSLVSSGVSGEQYF.

The rearrangement links TRBV27 to TRBJ2-3; D not certain. Germline CDR1 and CDR2: MNHEY and SMNVEV (reference sequence). This CDR3 spans 13 amino acids. Trimming removed 6 bases from V and 5 bases from J, with 12 bases in between. The CDR3 protein is CASRQWVEDTQYF. The CDR3 coding sequence is TGTGCCAGCAGACAGTGGGTAGAAGATACGCAGTATTTT.

This chain's CDR3 is CASSSAPTGYGYTF. The CDR3, as DNA: TGTGCCAGCAGTTCTGCCCCGACAGGGTATGGCTACACCTTC. J is TRBJ1-2 and V is TRBV6-5, with 7 bases lining up with TRBD1. Germline V lookup: CDR1 MNHEY, CDR2 SVGAGI. With V trimmed by 4 bases and J by 5 bases, 7 bases remained unmatched. This CDR3 comprises 14 residues.